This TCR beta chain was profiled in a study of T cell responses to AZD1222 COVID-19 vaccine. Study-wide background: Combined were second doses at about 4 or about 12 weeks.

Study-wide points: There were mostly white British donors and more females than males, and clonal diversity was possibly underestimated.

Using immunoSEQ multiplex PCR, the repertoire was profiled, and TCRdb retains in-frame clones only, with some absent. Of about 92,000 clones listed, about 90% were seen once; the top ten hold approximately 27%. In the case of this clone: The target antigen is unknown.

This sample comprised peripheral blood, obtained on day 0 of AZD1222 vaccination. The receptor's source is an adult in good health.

The CDR3 DNA is TGTGCTAGTGGTCTGGGGAGTTCTGGAAACACCATATATTTT. Translating gives CASGLGSSGNTIYF. The chain recombines TRBV12-5 with TRBJ1-3, with D uncertain. V was pared by 5 bases and J by 1 base, with 9 bases between. Germline V CDR1 and CDR2: LGHNT, FRNRAP. The length of the CDR3 is 14 residues.